The 10 T cell receptor beta chains below were found in one sample sequenced in a study of cytomegalovirus exposure and HLA in healthy donors. Data came from immunoSEQ multiplex PCR; TCRdb stores just in-frame clones and leaves some out. The data hold 97,000 or so clones, with around 85% observed a single time. Material: PBMCs. The receptors shown here come from a woman aged 25-40 years in good health and CMV-seronegative.

The chain couples TRBV5-1 to TRBJ2-5; 10 bases are a match to TRBD1. The J segment lost 2 bases and the V segment lost 0 bases, leaving 4 bases of the junction unmatched. CDR1 and CDR2 from the germline V gene are SGHRS and YFSETQ. CDR3 size: 16 residues. CDR3 DNA sequence: TGCGCCAGCAGCTTGGGACCGGGACAGGGGCAAGAGACCCAGTACTTC. Its translation: CASSLGPGQGQETQYF.

V is TRBV9 and J is TRBJ1-3; 8 nucleotides match TRBD1. Germline CDR1 SGDLS, CDR2 YYNGEE. The CDR3 totals 16 residues. V shed 3 bases, J shed 0 bases, and the junction held 5 bases outside the gene matches. CDR3 protein: CASSALGTGSGNTIYF. DNA for the CDR3: TGTGCCAGCAGCGCCCTAGGGACAGGCTCTGGAAACACCATATATTTT.

The J gene is TRBJ2-7, the V gene TRBV27; 12 bases map to TRBD2. Losses at the gene ends were 6 bases for V and 3 bases for J; bases not matched to a gene: 6. CDR1 MNHEY and CDR2 SMNVEV come from the germline V gene (reference sequence). The length of the CDR3 is 15 residues. CDR3 DNA sequence: TGTGCCAGCAGGACCGGACTAGCGGGATTCTACGAGCAGTACTTC. This gives the protein CASRTGLAGFYEQYF.

This chain uses TRBV27 with TRBJ1-2, with 7 bases identical to TRBD1. The trim removed 8 bases at V and 6 bases at J, leaving 9 bases unmatched. Per germline, CDR1 MNHEY and CDR2 SMNVEV (reference sequence). The CDR3 totals 13 residues. In nucleotides, the CDR3 is TGTGCCAGCTTCGGCAGGGGGGTTGATGGCTACACCTTC. It encodes CASFGRGVDGYTF.

Written as DNA, the CDR3 is TGTGCCAGCAGACCCGGGACAGGCACAGATACGCAGTATTTT. Its protein is CASRPGTGTDTQYF. The gene calls are TRBV2 and TRBJ2-3, with 7 nucleotides matching TRBD1. This CDR3 is built from 14 residues. Germline loops: CDR1 SNHLY, CDR2 FYNNEI. The V segment lost 6 bases and the J segment 1 base; nucleotides outside the gene matches: 4.

This clone has just one count. The rearrangement joins TRBV28 to TRBJ1-1; TRBD1 matches at 9 bases. Trimming took 7 bases from V and 5 from J; bases not matched to a gene: 8. The CDR3 sequence is 14 residues long. Per germline, CDR1 MDHEN and CDR2 SYDVKM. CDR3 coding DNA: TGTGCCAGCATAAGGGACAGGGTATTGACTGAAGCTTTCTTT. It specifies CASIRDRVLTEAFF.

J is TRBJ2-2 and V is TRBV11-2, with TRBD1 matching over 7 bases. Germline V gene sequence: CDR1 SGHAT, CDR2 FQNNGV. This CDR3 region has 14 residues. The J segment lost 7 bases and the V segment lost 4 bases, leaving 6 bases of the junction unmatched. CDR3 residues: CASSSVTGYGELFF. The CDR3 DNA reads as TGTGCCAGCAGCTCGGTGACAGGGTACGGGGAGCTGTTTTTT.

This clone was observed once. The chain links TRBV29-1 to TRBJ1-2; the D gene is possibly TRBD1 (5 bases). This CDR3 region has 10 residues. The germline V and J ends were trimmed by 4 bases and 8 bases, with 8 bases remaining between them. Looked up from germline, CDR1 is SQVTM and CDR2 is ANQGSEA. Written as DNA, the CDR3 is TGCAGCGTTGTAGGGGAAGGCTACACCTTC. This codes for CSVVGEGYTF.

The chain is built from TRBV7-2 and TRBJ2-7; 8 bases map to TRBD2. The CDR3 consists of 14 residues. J lost 0 bases, V lost 5 bases, and 3 bases had no gene match. Germline-derived CDR1 and CDR2 are SGHTA and FQGNSA. CDR3 sequence reads: CASSTSGSSYEQYF. The CDR3 bases are TGTGCCAGCAGCACTAGCGGCAGCTCCTACGAGCAGTACTTC. The full variable domain, completed using reference TRBV7-2 and TRBJ2-7, is GAGVSQSPSNKVTEKGKDVELRCDPISGHTALYWYRQSLGQGLEFLIYFQGNSAPDKSGLPSDRFSAERTGGSVSTLTIQRTQQEDSAVYLCASSTSGSSYEQYFGPGTRLTVT.

The V gene is TRBV5-1, the J gene TRBJ2-4, with D tentatively TRBD1 (6 bases). Germline values: CDR1 SGHRS, CDR2 YFSETQ. This CDR3 has 18 amino acids. The V and J ends lost 1 base and 2 bases respectively, with 19 bases between them. The CDR3 is CASSLRPIIQGTKNIQYF. The CDR3 DNA sequence: TGCGCCAGCAGCTTGCGACCGATAATACAGGGAACCAAAAACATTCAGTACTTC.